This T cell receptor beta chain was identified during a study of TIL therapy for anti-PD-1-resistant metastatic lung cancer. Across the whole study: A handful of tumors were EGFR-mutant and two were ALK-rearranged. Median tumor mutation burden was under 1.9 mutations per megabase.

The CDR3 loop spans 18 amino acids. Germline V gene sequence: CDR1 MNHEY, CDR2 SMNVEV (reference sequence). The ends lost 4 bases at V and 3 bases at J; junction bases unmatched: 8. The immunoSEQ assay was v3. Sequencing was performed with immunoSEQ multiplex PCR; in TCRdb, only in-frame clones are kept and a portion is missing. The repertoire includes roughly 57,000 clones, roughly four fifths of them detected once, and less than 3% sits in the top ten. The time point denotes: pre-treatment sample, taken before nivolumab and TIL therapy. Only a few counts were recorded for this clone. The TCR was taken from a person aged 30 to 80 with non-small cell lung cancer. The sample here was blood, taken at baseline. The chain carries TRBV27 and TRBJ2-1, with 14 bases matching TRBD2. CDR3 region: CASSYGTSGSSIYNEQFF. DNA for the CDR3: TGTGCCAGCAGTTATGGGACTAGCGGGAGTTCGATCTACAATGAGCAGTTCTTC.